The 13 T cell receptor beta chains presented below share a single source sample, sequenced in a study of monozygotic twins with inflammatory bowel disease. TCRdb reworked the 5' RACE reads into one entry per CDR3 protein, no DNA. Its table lists some 160,000 distinct CDR3 sequences. Sequenced: blood. These receptors originate from a human donor with ulcerative colitis or Crohn's disease, or a healthy co-twin of an affected twin (not recorded which).

The chain couples TRBV19 to TRBJ1-6. CDR1 and CDR2 from the germline V gene are LNHDA and SQIVND (reference sequence). The CDR3 extends over 13 amino acids. The CDR3: CASSIFDNSPLHF.

The chain couples TRBV11-2 to TRBJ1-1. In germline, CDR1 is SGHAT, CDR2 FQNNGV. The CDR3 length is 15 residues. The CDR3 region is CASSPGGGGFTEAFF. Full variable domain (missing parts from reference TRBV11-2 and TRBJ1-1): EAGVAQSPRYKIIEKRQSVAFWCNPISGHATLYWYQQILGQGPKLLIQFQNNGVVDDSQLPKDRFSAERLKGVDSTLKIQPAKLEDSAVYLCASSPGGGGFTEAFFGQGTRLTVV.

This chain connects TRBV10-3 to TRBJ2-7; no DNA is available, so the TRBD2 call from TCRdb remains unchecked. The germline V gene has CDR1 ENHRY and CDR2 SYGVKD. The CDR3 totals 17 residues. This CDR3 is CAISESSFLAGSYEQYF.

The rearrangement joins TRBV3-1 to TRBJ1-4. The CDR3 consists of 15 residues. Germline-derived CDR1 and CDR2 are LGHDT and YNNKEL (reference sequence). CDR3 amino acids: CASSQVGGVDEKLFF.

V and J are TRBV20-1 and TRBJ2-1; TCRdb reports TRBD2, a call that lacks DNA to check it against. The length of the CDR3 is 13 residues. CDR1 DFQATT and CDR2 SNEGSKA come from the germline V gene (reference sequence). The CDR3 here is CSAPSGGAYEQFF.

The rearrangement joins TRBV20-1 to TRBJ1-1; checking the TCRdb D call of TRBD1 is not possible without DNA. CDR3 length: 14 amino acids. Germline V CDR1 and CDR2: DFQATT, SNEGSKA (reference sequence). The CDR3 spells CSARAGGWGTEAFF.

This chain links TRBV6-5 with TRBJ2-7; TCRdb's D call of TRBD1 is untestable without DNA. Per germline, CDR1 MNHEY and CDR2 SVGAGI. The CDR3 sequence is 16 residues long. The chain's CDR3 is CASSYTPSGNSYEQYF.

The V and J genes are TRBV10-3 and TRBJ2-3; TCRdb calls TRBD2, which cannot be checked without DNA. Germline V gene lookup returns CDR1 ENHRY and CDR2 SYGVKD. This CDR3 is 15 amino acids long. CDR3 residues: CAIGAGSPSTDTQYF.

This chain links TRBV4-3 with TRBJ2-7; the D call from TCRdb, TRBD1, cannot be confirmed without DNA. Germline-derived CDR1 and CDR2 are LGHNA and YSLEER. This CDR3 has 14 amino acids. CDR3 region: CASSQGRGPYEQYF.

V gene TRBV29-1 combines with J gene TRBJ2-1; absent DNA, TCRdb's TRBD1 call cannot be checked. This CDR3 region has 15 residues. Germline assignment: CDR1 SQVTM and CDR2 ANQGSEA. The CDR3 loop reads CSVHRKGGSYNEQFF.

The chain carries TRBV28 and TRBJ1-5; absent DNA, TCRdb's TRBD1 call cannot be checked. In germline, CDR1 is MDHEN, CDR2 SYDVKM. The CDR3 has 14 residues. The CDR3 sequence is CASSPGQGHQPQHF.

This sequence joins TRBV19 and TRBJ1-6; no DNA is available, so the TRBD1 call from TCRdb remains unchecked. The germline V gene has CDR1 LNHDA and CDR2 SQIVND (reference sequence). The CDR3 loop spans 14 amino acids. CDR3 loop: CASSIRVNNSPLHF.

The rearrangement joins TRBV6-1 to TRBJ1-3; TCRdb gives TRBD1 as the D gene, but with no DNA this cannot be confirmed. The CDR3 has 18 residues. Germline V lookup: CDR1 MNHNS, CDR2 SASEGT. The CDR3 spells CASRHYGTGALSGNTIYF.